This TCR beta chain stems from a study of early T cells in non-severe SARS-CoV-2 infection. Study-level information: It was bulk RNA from unsorted whole blood that was sequenced, and the chains were unpaired. General observations from the study: Matching against VDJdb likely underestimated virus-specific expansions, favoring anti-spike CD8.

The sample holds a few counts of this clonotype. Its antigen is not known. With V trimmed by 5 bases and J by 1 base, 7 bases remained unmatched. Germline V gene sequence: CDR1 PRHDT, CDR2 FYEKMQ (reference sequence). The length of the CDR3 is 15 residues. Molecules of cDNA were individually given unique molecular identifiers that were attached to them. TCRdb reprocessed the 5' RACE reads with MiXCR, giving one entry per CDR3 protein. The table lists under 90,000 distinct CDR3 sequences, approximately 14% of them singletons. The sequence was obtained from an adult who was a healthcare worker with PCR-confirmed SARS-CoV-2 infection or an uninfected control (not recorded which). Material: whole blood. This sequence joins TRBV13 and TRBJ1-1; 7 positions match TRBD1. CDR3 in DNA: TGTGCCAGCAGCCTGCGAAGACAGGGGAACACTGAAGCTTTCTTT. Translation: CASSLRRQGNTEAFF.